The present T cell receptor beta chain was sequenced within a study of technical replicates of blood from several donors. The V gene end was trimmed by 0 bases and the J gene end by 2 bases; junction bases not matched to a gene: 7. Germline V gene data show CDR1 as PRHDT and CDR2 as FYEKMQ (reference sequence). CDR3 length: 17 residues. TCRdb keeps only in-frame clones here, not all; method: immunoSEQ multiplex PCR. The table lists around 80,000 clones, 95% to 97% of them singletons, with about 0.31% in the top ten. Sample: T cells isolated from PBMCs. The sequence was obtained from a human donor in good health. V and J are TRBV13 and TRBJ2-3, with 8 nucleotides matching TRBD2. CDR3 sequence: CASSLGPLAGPTDTQYF. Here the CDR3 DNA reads TGTGCCAGCAGCTTAGGGCCATTAGCGGGGCCCACAGATACGCAGTATTTT.